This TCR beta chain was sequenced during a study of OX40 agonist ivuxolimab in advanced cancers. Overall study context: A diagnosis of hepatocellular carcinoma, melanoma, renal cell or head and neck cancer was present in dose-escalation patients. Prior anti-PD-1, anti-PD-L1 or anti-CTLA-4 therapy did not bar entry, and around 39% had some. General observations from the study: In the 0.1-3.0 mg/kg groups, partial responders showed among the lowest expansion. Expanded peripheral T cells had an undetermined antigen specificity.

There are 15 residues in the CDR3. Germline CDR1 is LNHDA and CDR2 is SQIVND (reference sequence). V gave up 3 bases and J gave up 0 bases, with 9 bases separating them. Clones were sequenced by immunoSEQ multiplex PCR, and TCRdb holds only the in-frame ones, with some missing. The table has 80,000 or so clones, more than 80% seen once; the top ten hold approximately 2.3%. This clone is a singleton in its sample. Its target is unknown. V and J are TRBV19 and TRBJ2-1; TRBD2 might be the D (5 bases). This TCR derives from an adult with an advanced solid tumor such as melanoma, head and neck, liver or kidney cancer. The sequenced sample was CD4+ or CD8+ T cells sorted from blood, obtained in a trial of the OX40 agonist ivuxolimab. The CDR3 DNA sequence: TGTGCCAGTAGTATGAGCGGCAGCTCCTACAATGAGCAGTTCTTC. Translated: CASSMSGSSYNEQFF. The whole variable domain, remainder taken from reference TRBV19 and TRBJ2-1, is DGGITQSPKYLFRKEGQNVTLSCEQNLNHDAMYWYRQDPGQGLRLIYYSQIVNDFQKGDIAEGYSVSREKKESFPLTVTSAQKNPTAFYLCASSMSGSSYNEQFFGPGTRLTVL.